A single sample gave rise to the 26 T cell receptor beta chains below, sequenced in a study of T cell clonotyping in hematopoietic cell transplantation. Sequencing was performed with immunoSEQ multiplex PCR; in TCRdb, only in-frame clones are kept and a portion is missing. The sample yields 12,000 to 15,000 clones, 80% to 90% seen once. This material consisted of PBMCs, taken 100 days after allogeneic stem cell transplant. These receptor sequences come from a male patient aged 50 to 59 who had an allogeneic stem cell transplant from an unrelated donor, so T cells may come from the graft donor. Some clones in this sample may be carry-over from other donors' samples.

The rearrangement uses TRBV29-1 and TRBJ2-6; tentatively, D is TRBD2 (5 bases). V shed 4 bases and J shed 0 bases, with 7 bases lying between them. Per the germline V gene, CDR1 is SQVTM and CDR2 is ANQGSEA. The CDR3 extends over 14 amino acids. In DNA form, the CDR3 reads TGCAGCGTTGGAAGCGGCTCTGGGGCCAACGTCCTGACTTTC. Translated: CSVGSGSGANVLTF.

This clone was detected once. DNA for the CDR3: TGTGCCAGCAAAGCCTCCTATAATTCACCCCTCCACTTT. Protein sequence: CASKASYNSPLHF. The rearrangement links TRBV7-3 to TRBJ1-6, with unresolved D. V lost 7 bases and J lost 0, with 4 bases in between. Germline V CDR1 and CDR2: SGHTA, FQGTGA. The CDR3 has 13 amino acids.

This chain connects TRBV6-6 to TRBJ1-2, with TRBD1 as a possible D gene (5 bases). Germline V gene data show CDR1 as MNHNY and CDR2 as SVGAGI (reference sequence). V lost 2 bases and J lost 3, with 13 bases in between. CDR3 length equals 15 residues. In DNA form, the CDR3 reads TGTGCCAGCAGTTACGGAGGAAGGGGTTACTATGGCTACACCTTC. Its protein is CASSYGGRGYYGYTF.

This CDR3 is CASKVLEQQNTDTQYF. DNA of the CDR3: TGTGCCAGCAAGGTGCTGGAGCAGCAAAACACAGATACGCAGTATTTT. This chain links TRBV6-6 with TRBJ2-3; no clear D. With 7 bases removed from V and 2 bases from J, the gap between germline ends came to 19 bases. This CDR3 is 16 amino acids long. Germline CDR1 reads MNHNY; CDR2 reads SVGAGI (reference sequence).

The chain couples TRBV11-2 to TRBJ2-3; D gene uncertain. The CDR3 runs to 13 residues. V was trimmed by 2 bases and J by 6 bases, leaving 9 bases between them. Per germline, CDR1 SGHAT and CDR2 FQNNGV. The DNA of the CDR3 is TGTGCCAGCAGCTTACCCACTAAGGATACGCAGTATTTT. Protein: CASSLPTKDTQYF.

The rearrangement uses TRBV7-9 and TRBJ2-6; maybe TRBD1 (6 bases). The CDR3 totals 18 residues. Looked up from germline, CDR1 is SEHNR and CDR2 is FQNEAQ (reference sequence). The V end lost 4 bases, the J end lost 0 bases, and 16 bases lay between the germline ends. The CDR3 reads CASSSDRPSSSGANVLTF. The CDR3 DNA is TGTGCCAGCAGCTCTGACAGGCCTTCCAGCTCTGGGGCCAACGTCCTGACTTTC.

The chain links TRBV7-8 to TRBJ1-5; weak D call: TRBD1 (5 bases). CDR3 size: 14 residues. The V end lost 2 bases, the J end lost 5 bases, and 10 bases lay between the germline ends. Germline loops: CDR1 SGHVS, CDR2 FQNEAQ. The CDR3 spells CASSLMQGHQPQHF. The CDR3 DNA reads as TGTGCCAGCAGCTTAATGCAGGGCCATCAGCCCCAGCATTTT.

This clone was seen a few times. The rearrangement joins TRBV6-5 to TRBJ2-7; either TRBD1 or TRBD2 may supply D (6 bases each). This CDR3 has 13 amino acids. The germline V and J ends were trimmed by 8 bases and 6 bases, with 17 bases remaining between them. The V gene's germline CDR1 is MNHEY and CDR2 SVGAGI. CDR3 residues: CASYGGPEGEQYF. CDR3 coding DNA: TGTGCCAGCTACGGGGGCCCCGAGGGCGAGCAGTACTTC.

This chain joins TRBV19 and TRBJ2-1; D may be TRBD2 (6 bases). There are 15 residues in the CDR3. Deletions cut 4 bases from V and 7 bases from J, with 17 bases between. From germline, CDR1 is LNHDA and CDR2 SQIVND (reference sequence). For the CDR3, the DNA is TGTGCCAGTAGTACCAACCGGGACGGAGGGAATGAGCAGTTCTTC. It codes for CASSTNRDGGNEQFF.

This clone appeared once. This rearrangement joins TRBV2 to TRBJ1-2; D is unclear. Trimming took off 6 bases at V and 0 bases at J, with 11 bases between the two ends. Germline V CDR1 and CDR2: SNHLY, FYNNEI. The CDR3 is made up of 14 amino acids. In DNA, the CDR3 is TGTGCCAGCAGCGAGACTGGAACTAACTATGGCTACACCTTC. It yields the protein CASSETGTNYGYTF.

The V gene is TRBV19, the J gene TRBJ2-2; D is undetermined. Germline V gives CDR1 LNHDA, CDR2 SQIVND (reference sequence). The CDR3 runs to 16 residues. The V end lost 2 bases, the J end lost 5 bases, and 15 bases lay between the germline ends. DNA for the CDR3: TGTGCCAGTAGTATACCCTTAGTGCTTGGGACCGGGGAGCTGTTTTTT. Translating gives CASSIPLVLGTGELFF.

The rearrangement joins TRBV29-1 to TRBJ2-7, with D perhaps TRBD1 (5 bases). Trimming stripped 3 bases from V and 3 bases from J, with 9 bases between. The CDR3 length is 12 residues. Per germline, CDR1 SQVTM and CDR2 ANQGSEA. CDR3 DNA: TGCAGCGTTGAGGGTCAGGGCTACGAGCAGTACTTC. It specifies CSVEGQGYEQYF.

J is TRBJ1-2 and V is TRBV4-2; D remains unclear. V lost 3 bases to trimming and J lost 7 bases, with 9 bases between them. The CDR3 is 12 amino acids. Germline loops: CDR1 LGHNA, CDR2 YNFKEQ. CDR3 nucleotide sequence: TGTGCCAGCAGCCACGGGGTGGGTGGCTACACCTTC. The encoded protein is CASSHGVGGYTF.

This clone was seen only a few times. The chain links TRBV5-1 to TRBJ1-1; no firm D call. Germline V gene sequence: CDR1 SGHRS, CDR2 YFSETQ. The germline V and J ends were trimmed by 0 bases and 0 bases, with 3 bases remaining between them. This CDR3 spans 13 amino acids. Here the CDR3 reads CASSLEVNTEAFF. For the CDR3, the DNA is TGCGCCAGCAGCTTGGAAGTGAACACTGAAGCTTTCTTT.

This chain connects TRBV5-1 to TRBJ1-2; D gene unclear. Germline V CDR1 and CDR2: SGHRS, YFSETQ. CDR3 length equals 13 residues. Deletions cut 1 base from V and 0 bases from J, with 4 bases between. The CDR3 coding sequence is TGCGCCAGCAGCTTGTCGGCTAACTATGGCTACACCTTC. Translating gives CASSLSANYGYTF.

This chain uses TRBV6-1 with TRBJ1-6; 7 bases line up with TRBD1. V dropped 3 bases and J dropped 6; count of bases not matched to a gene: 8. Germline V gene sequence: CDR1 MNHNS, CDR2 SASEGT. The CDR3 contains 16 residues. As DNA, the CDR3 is TGTGCCAGCAGTGATGGGCCGGGACAGACTAATTCACCCCTCCACTTT. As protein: CASSDGPGQTNSPLHF.

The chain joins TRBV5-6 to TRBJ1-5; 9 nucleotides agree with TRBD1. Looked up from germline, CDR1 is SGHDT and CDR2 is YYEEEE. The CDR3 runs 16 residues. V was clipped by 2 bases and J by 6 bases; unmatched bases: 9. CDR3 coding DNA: TGTGCCAGCAGCTTTTGGGACAGGGAAATCGGTCAGCCCCAGCATTTT. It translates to CASSFWDREIGQPQHF.

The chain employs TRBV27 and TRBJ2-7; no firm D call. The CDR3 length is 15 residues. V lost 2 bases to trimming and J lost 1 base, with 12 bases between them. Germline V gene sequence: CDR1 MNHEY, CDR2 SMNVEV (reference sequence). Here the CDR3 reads CASSLGSGHSYEQYF. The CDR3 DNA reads TGTGCCAGCAGTTTAGGGTCTGGGCATTCCTACGAGCAGTACTTC.

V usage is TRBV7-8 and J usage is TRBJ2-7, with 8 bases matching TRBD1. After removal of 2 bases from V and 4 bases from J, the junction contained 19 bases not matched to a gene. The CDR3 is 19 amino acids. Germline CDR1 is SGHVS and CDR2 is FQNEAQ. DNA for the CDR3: TGTGCCAGCAGCTTAACAACCTTGTGGACAGGGAATGAGATATACGAGCAGTACTTC. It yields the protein CASSLTTLWTGNEIYEQYF.

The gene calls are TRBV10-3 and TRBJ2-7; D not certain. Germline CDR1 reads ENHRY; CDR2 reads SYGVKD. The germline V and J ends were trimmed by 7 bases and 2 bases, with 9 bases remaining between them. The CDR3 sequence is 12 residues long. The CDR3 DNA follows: TGTGCCATCACGGGCCAAACCTACGAGCAGTACTTC. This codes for CAITGQTYEQYF.

CDR3 amino acids: CAISMGGGTDTQYF. In DNA form, the CDR3 reads TGTGCCATCAGTATGGGGGGGGGCACAGATACGCAGTATTTT. The chain links TRBV10-3 to TRBJ2-3; TRBD2 matches at 7 bases. CDR3 length equals 14 residues. Germline values: CDR1 ENHRY, CDR2 SYGVKD. Trimming at V came to 5 bases and at J to 1 base, leaving 3 bases not matched to a gene.

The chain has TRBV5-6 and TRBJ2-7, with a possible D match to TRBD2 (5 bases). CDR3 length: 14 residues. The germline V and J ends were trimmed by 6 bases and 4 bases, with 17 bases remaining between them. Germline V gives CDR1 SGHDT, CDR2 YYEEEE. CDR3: CASTHDSGSYEQYF. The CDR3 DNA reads TGTGCCAGCACTCACGACTCGGGGTCTTACGAGCAGTACTTC.

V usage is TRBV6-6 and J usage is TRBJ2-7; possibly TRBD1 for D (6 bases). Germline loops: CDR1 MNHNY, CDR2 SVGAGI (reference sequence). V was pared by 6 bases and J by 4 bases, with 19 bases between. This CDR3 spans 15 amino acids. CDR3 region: CASSSDSERLYEQYF. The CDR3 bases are TGTGCCAGCAGCTCGGACAGTGAGAGATTGTACGAGCAGTACTTC.

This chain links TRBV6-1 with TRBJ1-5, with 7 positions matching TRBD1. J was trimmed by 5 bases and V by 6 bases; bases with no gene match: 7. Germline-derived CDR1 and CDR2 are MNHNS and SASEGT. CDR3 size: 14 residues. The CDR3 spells CASRTGRLHQPQHF. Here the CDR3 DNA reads TGTGCCAGCAGGACAGGGCGCCTACATCAGCCCCAGCATTTT.

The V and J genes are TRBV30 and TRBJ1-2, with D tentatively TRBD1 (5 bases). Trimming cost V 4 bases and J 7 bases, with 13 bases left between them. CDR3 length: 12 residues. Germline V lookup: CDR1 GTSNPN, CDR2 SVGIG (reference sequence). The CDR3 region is CAWTRQSGGYTF. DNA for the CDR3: TGTGCCTGGACCAGACAGTCGGGTGGCTACACCTTC.

This CDR3 reads CSADRDPEAFF. The CDR3 nucleotides are TGCAGTGCCGACAGGGATCCTGAAGCTTTCTTT. This chain connects TRBV20-1 to TRBJ1-1; 7 bases match TRBD1. With V trimmed by 6 bases and J by 6 bases, 4 bases remained unmatched. The CDR3 covers 11 residues. The germline gives CDR1 DFQATT, CDR2 SNEGSKA (reference sequence).